These 12 T cell receptor beta chains originate from one sample sequenced in a study of T cell changes during pregnancy in multiple sclerosis. Assay used: immunoSEQ multiplex PCR; TCRdb lists only in-frame clones, some missing. The sample holds about 44,000 clones, about 89% seen once. The sample here was CD4+ T cells from peripheral blood mononuclear cells, taken after pregnancy. Every receptor here comes from a female donor with multiple sclerosis, enrolled in a pregnancy study.

The V call is TRBV7-2, the J call TRBJ2-5; perhaps TRBD1 as D (6 bases). This CDR3 has 14 amino acids. In germline, CDR1 is SGHTA, CDR2 FQGNSA. Trimming left V 3 bases short and J 3 bases short, with 11 bases between. In DNA form, the CDR3 reads TGTGCCAGCAGCTTTGATACAGGGAAAGAGACCCAGTACTTC. Residues: CASSFDTGKETQYF.

The sample holds one count of this clone. This chain joins TRBV7-2 and TRBJ1-2; possibly TRBD1 for D (5 bases). The length of the CDR3 is 13 residues. V was clipped by 7 bases and J by 7 bases, with 16 bases between them. CDR1 SGHTA and CDR2 FQGNSA come from the germline V gene. CDR3 in DNA: TGTGCCAGCACCAACCCTCCGGGGGTTGGCTACACCTTC. As protein: CASTNPPGVGYTF.

This clone was picked up one time. V gene TRBV18 combines with J gene TRBJ1-5; 8 bases line up with TRBD1. The CDR3 has 15 residues. With V trimmed by 2 bases and J by 2 bases, 2 bases remained unmatched. CDR1 is KGHSH and CDR2 is LQKENI in the germline V gene. The CDR3 is CASSPGTGGNQPQHF. The CDR3 region has the DNA TGTGCCAGCTCACCAGGGACAGGAGGCAATCAGCCCCAGCATTTT.

This clone was observed a handful of times. The rearrangement joins TRBV12-5 to TRBJ1-2; D gene ambiguous. The CDR3 has 16 residues. Trimming cost V 2 bases and J 1 base, with 14 bases left between them. In germline, CDR1 is LGHNT, CDR2 FRNRAP. This CDR3 is CASGLNPAPSNYGYTF. The CDR3 DNA sequence: TGTGCTAGTGGTTTGAATCCCGCCCCCAGTAACTATGGCTACACCTTC.

V is TRBV18 and J is TRBJ1-1; the match to TRBD1 covers 11 bases. Germline V gives CDR1 KGHSH, CDR2 LQKENI. The CDR3 length is 15 residues. Trimming cost V 4 bases and J 1 base; bases outside gene matches: 2. The CDR3 sequence: CASSRGQGANTEAFF. The CDR3 nucleotides are TGTGCCAGCTCACGAGGACAGGGGGCGAACACTGAAGCTTTCTTT.

The rearrangement uses TRBV5-1 and TRBJ2-6; the D gene is possibly TRBD2 (6 bases). The CDR3 consists of 18 residues. The V end was cut by 0 bases, the J end by 0 bases, with 13 bases between. Germline values: CDR1 SGHRS, CDR2 YFSETQ. CDR3 sequence: CASSLDHGGSSGANVLTF. In nucleotides, the CDR3 is TGCGCCAGCAGCTTGGACCACGGGGGTAGCTCTGGGGCCAACGTCCTGACTTTC.

The V gene is TRBV11-2, the J gene TRBJ2-1, with 7 bases matching TRBD2. This CDR3 spans 15 amino acids. Germline loops: CDR1 SGHAT, CDR2 FQNNGV. Trimming at V came to 0 bases and at J to 3 bases, leaving 2 bases not matched to a gene. DNA of the CDR3: TGTGCCAGCAGCTTAGAGGTAGCGGGCTACAATGAGCAGTTCTTC. This gives the protein CASSLEVAGYNEQFF.

The gene calls are TRBV6-5 and TRBJ2-2; TRBD2 agrees at 8 bases. The trim removed 6 bases at V and 7 bases at J, leaving 10 bases unmatched. CDR1 is MNHEY and CDR2 is SVGAGI in the germline V gene. CDR3 length: 15 residues. The DNA of the CDR3 is TGTGCCAGCAGCCCCGGGCGGGAGGTGTTCGGGGAGCTGTTTTTT. Amino acids: CASSPGREVFGELFF.

This chain's CDR3 is CASSRGGSEGTDTQYF. CDR3 in DNA: TGTGCCAGCAGCCGAGGGGGAAGTGAGGGCACAGATACGCAGTATTTT. This chain connects TRBV14 to TRBJ2-3, with D perhaps matching TRBD1 (6 bases). Germline V lookup: CDR1 SGHDN, CDR2 FVKESK. V lost 4 bases and J 1 base, leaving 15 bases between the germline ends. The CDR3 totals 16 residues. The whole variable domain, remainder taken from reference TRBV14 and TRBJ2-3, is EAGVTQFPSHSVIEKGQTVTLRCDPISGHDNLYWYRRVMGKEIKFLLHFVKESKQDESGMPNNRFLAERTGGTYSTLKVQPAELEDSGVYFCASSRGGSEGTDTQYFGPGTRLTVL.

This chain joins TRBV19 and TRBJ1-2; the match to TRBD1 covers 12 bases. In germline, CDR1 is LNHDA, CDR2 SQIVND (reference sequence). This CDR3 comprises 15 residues. Trimming at V came to 8 bases and at J to 6 bases, leaving 10 bases not matched to a gene. This CDR3 is CASVGQGAPRDGYTF. For the CDR3, the DNA is TGTGCCAGTGTGGGACAGGGGGCGCCCCGGGATGGCTACACCTTC.

The CDR3 is CASSRTSGGHHNEQFF. The CDR3 DNA is TGTGCCAGTAGTAGAACTAGCGGGGGTCACCACAATGAGCAGTTCTTC. V usage is TRBV19 and J usage is TRBJ2-1; 11 bases line up with TRBD2. Germline loops: CDR1 LNHDA, CDR2 SQIVND (reference sequence). The trim removed 4 bases at V and 5 bases at J, leaving 7 bases unmatched. CDR3 length equals 16 residues.

The rearrangement uses TRBV7-9 and TRBJ2-7; TRBD2 aligns across 10 bases. Looked up from germline, CDR1 is SEHNR and CDR2 is FQNEAQ (reference sequence). The CDR3 runs to 15 residues. J was trimmed by 3 bases and V by 2 bases; bases with no gene match: 4. The CDR3 coding sequence is TGTGCCAGCAGCTTACACGCTAGCGGGGGCTACGAGCAGTACTTC. It codes for CASSLHASGGYEQYF.